The sequence of this T cell receptor (beta chain) was determined in a study of blood T cell repertoires in COVID-19. Authors' methods: From reference gene primer amplification, estimates of nucleated cell counts were derived. The data were produced by immunoSEQ multiplex PCR, yet TCRdb's version contains in-frame clones alone and is incomplete. That table supplies the V and J calls and clone size; D and trimming were determined from the DNA. Found here are over 45,000 clones, 82% of them singletons; the top ten hold roughly 7.7%. The length of the CDR3 is 14 residues. V was clipped by 8 bases and J by 3 bases; unmatched bases: 6. CDR1 and CDR2 from the germline V gene are LNHNV and YYDKDF (reference sequence).

The chain has TRBV15 and TRBJ2-1; 8 nucleotides line up with TRBD2. Sequenced material: peripheral blood. This sequence was found in a woman of 80 years or more with acute or convalescent COVID-19. CDR3 region: CATSLSGVYNEQFF. CDR3 sequence (DNA): TGTGCCACCTCGCTTAGCGGGGTCTACAATGAGCAGTTCTTC.